These 23 T cell receptor beta chains were all obtained from the same sample, sequenced in a study of shared clonotypes between healthy human individuals. Produced via immunoSEQ multiplex PCR; TCRdb's table is partial and in-frame only. The table includes over 2 million clones, 85% to 95% detected once. Sequencing was done on a sample of naive CD4+ T cells from PBMCs. The subset denotes: CD45RA+ positively selected. The receptors were sampled from a man aged 18 to 29 in good health. Some clones in this sample may be carry-over from other donors' samples.

The V gene is TRBV27, the J gene TRBJ2-2, with 10 bases that match TRBD2. The CDR3 loop spans 19 amino acids. Germline trimming cut 6 bases from V and 5 bases from J; bases unmatched to any gene: 18. Germline values: CDR1 MNHEY, CDR2 SMNVEV (reference sequence). CDR3 protein: CASSPLPRVAGGGTGELFF. CDR3 bases: TGTGCCAGCAGCCCCCTCCCTCGGGTAGCGGGAGGTGGTACCGGGGAGCTGTTTTTT.

V gene TRBV5-1 combines with J gene TRBJ2-7; D gene ambiguous. CDR3 size: 15 residues. Germline CDR1 SGHRS, CDR2 YFSETQ. Trimming took off 5 bases at V and 1 base at J, with 16 bases between the two ends. Written as DNA, the CDR3 is TGCGCCAGCAGACAAGGACCGGGTGGGTCCTACGAGCAGTACTTC. Translating it yields CASRQGPGGSYEQYF.

The chain has TRBV6-5 and TRBJ1-2; 8 nucleotides line up with TRBD1. J lost 4 bases, V lost 5 bases, and 6 bases had no gene match. The CDR3 runs 14 residues. Germline CDR1 MNHEY, CDR2 SVGAGI. The CDR3 sequence: CASSPGQGPYGYTF. In nucleotides, the CDR3 is TGTGCCAGCAGTCCAGGACAGGGACCCTATGGCTACACCTTC.

The V call is TRBV25-1, the J call TRBJ2-7; D unclear. This CDR3 region has 16 residues. V lost 1 base and J lost 4, with 17 bases in between. Germline CDR1 is MGHDK and CDR2 is SYGVNS. The CDR3, as DNA: TGTGCCAGCAGTGAATCGTCCAGAGGTAACGTGTACGAGCAGTACTTC. Amino acid sequence: CASSESSRGNVYEQYF.

Regarding this clone: Other DNA sequences of this sample code for an identical CDR3. This chain links TRBV5-1 with TRBJ1-5; D possibly corresponds to TRBD1 (6 bases). The CDR3 has 13 amino acids. The V and J ends lost 0 bases and 5 bases respectively, with 6 bases between them. Germline V lookup: CDR1 SGHRS, CDR2 YFSETQ. CDR3 region: CASSLAGDQPQHF. The CDR3 DNA sequence: TGCGCCAGCAGCTTGGCAGGGGATCAGCCCCAGCATTTT.

The genes are TRBV13 and TRBJ1-4, with a possible D match to TRBD1 (5 bases). The CDR3 extends over 14 amino acids. Germline V gives CDR1 PRHDT, CDR2 FYEKMQ (reference sequence). V was clipped by 0 bases and J by 7 bases, with 9 bases between them. The chain's CDR3 is CASSLGGPGEKLFF. The CDR3 DNA is TGTGCCAGCAGCTTAGGGGGACCGGGTGAAAAACTGTTTTTT.

This chain links TRBV28 with TRBJ2-1; TRBD1 might be the D (5 bases). The CDR3 runs 14 residues. Germline CDR1 and CDR2: MDHEN and SYDVKM. Trimming took off 5 bases at V and 3 bases at J, with 11 bases between the two ends. CDR3 nucleotide sequence: TGTGCCAGCAGTCCATCAGGGTTCTACAATGAGCAGTTCTTC. It encodes CASSPSGFYNEQFF.

The chain couples TRBV9 to TRBJ1-2; a weak D match, TRBD1 (6 bases). This CDR3 is 14 amino acids long. The germline V gene has CDR1 SGDLS and CDR2 YYNGEE. Trimming took off 3 bases at V and 2 bases at J, with 11 bases between the two ends. The CDR3 nucleotides are TGTGCCAGCAGCGCTACCGGACAGAACTATGGCTACACCTTC. Translating gives CASSATGQNYGYTF.

This sequence joins TRBV7-3 and TRBJ2-3; 10 bases are a match to TRBD2. The germline gives CDR1 SGHTA, CDR2 FQGTGA. J was trimmed by 1 base and V by 2 bases; bases with no gene match: 15. The length of the CDR3 is 20 residues. CDR3 coding DNA: TGTGCCAGCAGCTTATATACTCAGGCAGCGGGAGGGCCGGGCACAGATACGCAGTATTTT. Protein product: CASSLYTQAAGGPGTDTQYF.

Concerning this clone: In the same sample, other DNA sequences code for this CDR3. The chain combines TRBV7-3 with TRBJ2-3; D remains unclear. V lost 5 bases, J lost 0 bases, and 3 bases lay in between. In germline, CDR1 is SGHTA, CDR2 FQGTGA. There are 12 residues in the CDR3. The CDR3 protein is CASSLSTDTQYF. CDR3 sequence (DNA): TGTGCCAGCAGCCTGAGCACAGATACGCAGTATTTT.

The genes are TRBV7-6 and TRBJ2-5, with 12 positions matching TRBD2. The V segment lost 5 bases and the J segment 4 bases; nucleotides outside the gene matches: 5. The CDR3 is 15 residues long. CDR1 and CDR2 (germline): SGHVS, FNYEAQ. The CDR3 DNA reads as TGTGCCAGCAGCCTGCTAGCGGGAGGGGTAGAGACCCAGTACTTC. Translating it yields CASSLLAGGVETQYF.

Comment on this clone: Other DNA sequences in this specimen translate into the identical CDR3. The rearrangement links TRBV18 to TRBJ1-5; D gene ambiguous. CDR1 is KGHSH, CDR2 LQKENI, per germline. Trimming took 6 bases from V and 4 from J, leaving 10 bases between them. This CDR3 is built from 13 residues. The CDR3 region is CASSPDLNQPQHF. DNA of the CDR3: TGTGCCAGCTCCCCGGACTTAAATCAGCCCCAGCATTTT.

The chain is built from TRBV28 and TRBJ2-1, with D possibly being TRBD1 or TRBD2 (6 bases each). Between the trimmed V and J ends, which lost 8 bases and 1 base, there was a span of 9 bases. Germline lookup yields CDR1 MDHEN and CDR2 SYDVKM. The CDR3 consists of 13 residues. CDR3 loop: CASRGRSYNEQFF. DNA of the CDR3: TGTGCCAGCCGGGGGCGATCCTACAATGAGCAGTTCTTC.

V usage is TRBV7-9 and J usage is TRBJ2-1; 10 bases are a match to TRBD2. Looked up from germline, CDR1 is SEHNR and CDR2 is FQNEAQ (reference sequence). The junction had 18 bases not matched to a gene; V was cut back by 5 bases and J by 8 bases. The CDR3 extends over 18 amino acids. The CDR3 DNA reads TGTGCCAGCAGCCCCGACGCTAGCGGGAGACGGTTAGAGGATGAGCAGTTCTTC. Amino acid sequence: CASSPDASGRRLEDEQFF.

The chain joins TRBV27 to TRBJ2-7; TRBD1 agrees at 7 bases. Unmatched junction bases numbered 10, after V lost 6 bases and J lost 2 bases. CDR3 length: 15 residues. CDR1 is MNHEY and CDR2 is SMNVEV in the germline V gene (reference sequence). The CDR3 DNA is TGTGCCAGCAGCCTTTTGGGACAGCTACCCTACGAGCAGTACTTC. Its translation is CASSLLGQLPYEQYF.

The chain couples TRBV11-2 to TRBJ1-6; D unclear. The CDR3 loop spans 12 amino acids. Germline CDR1 is SGHAT and CDR2 is FQNNGV. V was clipped by 3 bases and J by 8 bases, with 5 bases between them. This CDR3 reads CASSFRDSPLHF. DNA for the CDR3: TGTGCCAGCAGCTTTAGGGATTCACCCCTCCACTTT.

There are a few counts of this clone. V usage is TRBV7-9 and J usage is TRBJ1-2; D gene ambiguous. Trimming took 3 bases from V and 4 from J, leaving 12 bases between them. The CDR3 has 14 residues. Looked up from germline, CDR1 is SEHNR and CDR2 is FQNEAQ (reference sequence). CDR3 sequence (DNA): TGTGCCAGCAGCTTCGGTCAAGCGCCCTATGGCTACACCTTC. It is translated as CASSFGQAPYGYTF.

This chain links TRBV7-9 with TRBJ2-1; 7 bases align to TRBD2. CDR1 SEHNR and CDR2 FQNEAQ come from the germline V gene (reference sequence). V lost 2 bases, J lost 8 bases, and 9 bases stayed unmatched. The CDR3 is 15 residues long. The CDR3 nucleotides read TGTGCCAGCAGCTTAAAGGTCGGGAGGTCATATGAGCAGTTCTTC. Its protein is CASSLKVGRSYEQFF.

Worth noting for this clone: This sample includes further DNA sequences coding for the same CDR3. The V gene is TRBV5-1, the J gene TRBJ1-1; D uncertain. The CDR3 length is 15 residues. Germline values: CDR1 SGHRS, CDR2 YFSETQ. V lost 0 bases and J lost 0, with 9 bases in between. The CDR3 bases are TGCGCCAGCAGCTTGGGAGGGAGTTTGAACACTGAAGCTTTCTTT. This codes for CASSLGGSLNTEAFF. Full variable domain (outside the CDR3, taken from reference TRBV5-1 and TRBJ1-1): KAGVTQTPRYLIKTRGQQVTLSCSPISGHRSVSWYQQTPGQGLQFLFEYFSETQRNKGNFPGRFSGRQFSNSRSEMNVSTLELGDSALYLCASSLGGSLNTEAFFGQGTRLTVV.

V gene TRBV28 combines with J gene TRBJ1-4, with 9 bases matching TRBD1. The CDR3 is 15 residues long. Germline CDR1 is MDHEN and CDR2 is SYDVKM. Losses at the gene ends were 5 bases for V and 8 bases for J; bases not matched to a gene: 9. Written as DNA, the CDR3 is TGTGCCAGCAGTCCCGGGGGACAGGGTAACGAAAAACTGTTTTTT. Protein: CASSPGGQGNEKLFF.

The chain couples TRBV7-5 to TRBJ2-7; the table names TRBD2, a call not compared with the DNA. TRBV7-5 is tagged as a pseudogene. The CDR3 consists of 19 residues. CDR3 DNA: TGTGTCAGAAGCTTAGCGCCCAAACGGGGGGGAAATTTGGCCTACGAGCAGTACTTC. Amino acids: CVRSLAPKRGGNLAYEQYF.

The chain is built from TRBV9 and TRBJ2-7; 9 bases are shared with TRBD2. The CDR3 extends over 16 amino acids. V dropped 4 bases and J dropped 0; count of bases not matched to a gene: 8. Germline V gives CDR1 SGDLS, CDR2 YYNGEE. For the CDR3, the DNA is TGTGCCAGCAGCCCAAATAGCGGGAGTTTCTCCTACGAGCAGTACTTC. Amino acids: CASSPNSGSFSYEQYF.

As regards this clone: Other DNA variants within this sample encode the same CDR3. The J gene is TRBJ2-1, the V gene TRBV29-1; no definite D call. CDR1 and CDR2 from the germline V gene are SQVTM and ANQGSEA. V lost 1 base to trimming and J lost 0 bases, with 4 bases between them. This CDR3 has 13 residues. The CDR3 DNA is TGCAGCGTTGAAGGGAGCTCCTACAATGAGCAGTTCTTC. Its protein product is CSVEGSSYNEQFF.